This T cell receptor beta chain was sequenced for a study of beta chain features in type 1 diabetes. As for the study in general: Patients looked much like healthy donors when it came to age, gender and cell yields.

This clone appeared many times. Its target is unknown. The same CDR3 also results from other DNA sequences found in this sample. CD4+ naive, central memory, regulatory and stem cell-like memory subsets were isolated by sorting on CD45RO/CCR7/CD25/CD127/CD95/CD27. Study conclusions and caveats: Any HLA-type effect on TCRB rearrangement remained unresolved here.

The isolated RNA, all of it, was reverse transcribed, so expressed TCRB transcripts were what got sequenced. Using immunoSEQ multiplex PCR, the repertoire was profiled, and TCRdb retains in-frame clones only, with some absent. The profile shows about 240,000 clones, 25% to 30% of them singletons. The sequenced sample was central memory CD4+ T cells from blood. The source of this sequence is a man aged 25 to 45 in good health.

The CDR3 DNA reads TGTGCCAGCAGCTTATTGGTGGATACGCAGTATTTT. Translating gives CASSLLVDTQYF. This chain joins TRBV7-2 and TRBJ2-3; D not certain. CDR1 and CDR2 (germline): SGHTA, FQGNSA. V lost 2 bases and J 6 bases, leaving 6 bases between the germline ends. The CDR3 contains 12 residues.